The 26 T cell receptor beta chains below all came from one sample that was sequenced in a study of shared clonotypes between healthy human individuals. Data came from immunoSEQ multiplex PCR; TCRdb stores just in-frame clones and leaves some out. The sample yields about 500,000 clones, roughly four fifths seen once. What was sequenced was PBMCs. Receptor source: a woman in her thirties or forties in good health. Some clones in this sample may be carry-over from other donors' samples.

This clone was observed once. A far larger clone is off by one base, so a read error is likely. Other DNA sequences in the sample encode the same CDR3. V gene TRBV2 combines with J gene TRBJ1-1, with 9 bases matching TRBD1. The CDR3 is made up of 13 amino acids. CDR1 is SNHLY, CDR2 FYNNEI, per germline. In DNA, the CDR3 is TGTGCCAGCAGGGCGGACAGGGGCTCTGAGGCTTTCTTT. This translates into CASRADRGSEAFF.

This clone was recorded at least ten times. V gene TRBV27 combines with J gene TRBJ1-2; 7 nucleotides line up with TRBD1. The V gene's germline CDR1 is MNHEY and CDR2 SMNVEV (reference sequence). V trimming: 9 bases; J trimming: 2 bases; junction bases outside the gene matches: 3. The CDR3 runs to 12 residues. The CDR3 DNA sequence: TGTGCCAGTCCGGGACAGAACTATGGCTACACCTTC. As protein: CASPGQNYGYTF.

This clone appeared once. This sequence joins TRBV2 and TRBJ2-2; D might be TRBD1 (5 bases). Trimming took 4 bases from V and 3 from J, leaving 12 bases between them. This CDR3 spans 15 amino acids. CDR1 is SNHLY, CDR2 FYNNEI, per germline. The CDR3 loop reads CASSVGQGDTGELFF. The CDR3 coding sequence is TGTGCCAGCAGTGTCGGTCAGGGTGACACCGGGGAGCTGTTTTTT.

This chain uses TRBV7-8 with TRBJ1-1; D may be TRBD1 (5 bases). V was pared by 0 bases and J by 0 bases, with 11 bases between. This CDR3 region has 16 residues. Germline V gives CDR1 SGHVS, CDR2 FQNEAQ. DNA for the CDR3: TGTGCCAGCAGCTTAGCCGCCCAGGACATGAACACTGAAGCTTTCTTT. Its protein is CASSLAAQDMNTEAFF.

V gene TRBV30 combines with J gene TRBJ2-7; D tentatively fits TRBD1 or TRBD2 (5 bases each). The germline V and J ends were trimmed by 2 bases and 4 bases, with 12 bases remaining between them. Germline lookup yields CDR1 GTSNPN and CDR2 SVGIG (reference sequence). This CDR3 has 13 residues. CDR3 region: CAWSPGTAYEQYF. The DNA of the CDR3 is TGTGCCTGGAGTCCCGGGACGGCGTACGAGCAGTACTTC.

The chain is built from TRBV7-2 and TRBJ2-5; 15 nucleotides match TRBD2. The V segment lost 0 bases and the J segment 5 bases; nucleotides outside the gene matches: 4. This CDR3 comprises 17 residues. CDR1 and CDR2 (germline): SGHTA, FQGNSA. The CDR3 sequence: CASSLAGLAGGGETQYF. CDR3 DNA sequence: TGTGCCAGCAGCTTAGCGGGACTAGCGGGAGGCGGTGAGACCCAGTACTTC.

This clone is a singleton in its sample. The CDR3: CASSPTRRSYEQYF. The CDR3 bases are TGTGCCAGCAGCCCGACTCGACGGTCCTACGAGCAGTACTTC. The chain links TRBV6-5 to TRBJ2-5, with D unclear. The end of the DNA fits TRBJ2-7 better, so the J call may be wrong. The CDR3 covers 14 residues. Germline CDR1 MNHEY, CDR2 SVGAGI.

This clone was detected once. The chain combines TRBV5-4 with TRBJ1-1; the D gene is possibly TRBD1 (5 bases). CDR1 is SGHNT and CDR2 is YYREEE in the germline V gene (reference sequence). The CDR3 runs 13 residues. Trimming removed 5 bases at V and 0 bases at J, with 8 bases between. CDR3 amino acids: CASSRGVNTEAFF. The DNA of the CDR3 is TGTGCCAGCAGTAGAGGGGTGAACACTGAAGCTTTCTTT.

Comment on this clone: This sample also contains other DNA sequences that code for the same CDR3. The chain is built from TRBV5-1 and TRBJ1-3; D is undetermined. CDR1 is SGHRS and CDR2 is YFSETQ in the germline V gene. The CDR3 runs to 15 residues. Trimming shortened V by 0 bases and J by 0 bases, and 7 bases separated the two germline ends. The CDR3 DNA reads TGCGCCAGCAGCTTGGACGGAGGCTCTGGAAACACCATATATTTT. This sequence encodes CASSLDGGSGNTIYF. Full variable domain (missing parts from reference TRBV5-1 and TRBJ1-3): KAGVTQTPRYLIKTRGQQVTLSCSPISGHRSVSWYQQTPGQGLQFLFEYFSETQRNKGNFPGRFSGRQFSNSRSEMNVSTLELGDSALYLCASSLDGGSGNTIYFGEGSWLTVV.

The chain is built from TRBV30 and TRBJ2-1; a weak D match, TRBD1 (5 bases). The germline gives CDR1 GTSNPN, CDR2 SVGIG (reference sequence). The CDR3 is made up of 12 amino acids. The V and J ends lost 2 bases and 4 bases respectively, with 6 bases between them. Here the CDR3 DNA reads TGTGCCTGGAGTCGACAGTACAATGAGCAGTTCTTC. This gives the protein CAWSRQYNEQFF.

As regards this clone: It is likely a read error: a sequence one base away is far more abundant. This sample also contains other DNA sequences that code for the same CDR3. This chain uses TRBV29-1 with TRBJ2-5; either TRBD1 or TRBD2 may fit D (5 bases each). This CDR3 is built from 12 residues. In germline, CDR1 is SQVTM, CDR2 ANQGSEA. The CDR3 sequence: CSVGRGRETQYF. The CDR3 DNA is TGCAGCGTTGGTCGGGGCAGGGAGACCCAATACTTC.

The gene calls are TRBV19 and TRBJ1-1, with D perhaps matching TRBD1 (6 bases). Per germline, CDR1 LNHDA and CDR2 SQIVND (reference sequence). The CDR3 sequence is 16 residues long. Trimming took 2 bases from V and 1 from J, leaving 14 bases between them. CDR3 bases: TGTGCCAGTAGTATAATAAGGGGGGGATCGAACACTGAAGCTTTCTTT. It translates to CASSIIRGGSNTEAFF.

The chain is built from TRBV7-9 and TRBJ2-7; D possibly matches TRBD1 or TRBD2 (5 bases each). The CDR3 contains 15 residues. V was clipped by 4 bases and J by 2 bases, with 15 bases between them. CDR1 SEHNR and CDR2 FQNEAQ come from the germline V gene (reference sequence). DNA of the CDR3: TGTGCCAGCAGCTCAACGGGACCACAGACCTACGAGCAGTACTTC. This encodes CASSSTGPQTYEQYF.

This clone appeared a single time. This sequence is one base from a far larger clone and is likely a read error. The chain carries TRBV4-3 and TRBJ2-7, with D hard to call. Germline-derived CDR1 and CDR2 are LGHNA and YSLEER. The CDR3 is 15 residues long. DNA for the CDR3: TGCGCCAGCAGCCAAGGGGCGAACCCCCACTACGGGCAGTACTTC. It translates to CASSQGANPHYGQYF.

The genes are TRBV7-3 and TRBJ2-1; D ambiguous. V lost 0 bases, J lost 3 bases, and 3 bases lay in between. The CDR3 extends over 13 amino acids. Germline V gene lookup returns CDR1 SGHTA and CDR2 FQGTGA. The CDR3 protein is CASSLTGYNEQFF. CDR3 DNA sequence: TGTGCCAGCAGCTTAACGGGCTACAATGAGCAGTTCTTC.

The CDR3: CASSYNSYEQYF. The DNA of the CDR3 is TGTGCCAGCAGTTATAACTCCTACGAGCAGTACTTC. The gene calls are TRBV28 and TRBJ2-7, with D hard to call. The V gene lost 4 bases and the J gene lost 0 bases, with 4 bases spanning the gap. The CDR3 is made up of 12 amino acids. Germline CDR1 reads MDHEN; CDR2 reads SYDVKM.

CDR3 amino acids: CASSFKTRTSGSYEQYF. CDR3 coding DNA: TGTGCCAGCAGTTTCAAAACAAGGACTAGCGGGAGCTACGAGCAGTACTTC. The rearrangement links TRBV27 to TRBJ2-7, with TRBD2 identical over 13 bases. CDR1 is MNHEY, CDR2 SMNVEV, per germline (reference sequence). Trimming at V came to 3 bases and at J to 3 bases, leaving 8 bases not matched to a gene. The CDR3 sequence is 17 residues long.

A word on this clone: Other DNA sequences from this sample encode an identical CDR3 as well. This chain uses TRBV11-2 with TRBJ1-1; the D is unclear. Trimming removed 0 bases at V and 5 bases at J, with 7 bases between. CDR3 size: 13 residues. Per germline, CDR1 SGHAT and CDR2 FQNNGV. The CDR3 is CASSLDRGTEAFF. The CDR3 DNA sequence: TGTGCCAGCAGCTTAGATCGAGGGACTGAAGCTTTCTTT.

The V gene is TRBV2, the J gene TRBJ2-1; 11 nucleotides align to TRBD1. CDR3 length equals 13 residues. Germline trimming cut 5 bases from V and 10 bases from J; bases unmatched to any gene: 4. The germline V gene has CDR1 SNHLY and CDR2 FYNNEI. CDR3 bases: TGTGCCAGCAGTTGGGACAGGGGGTACGAGCAGTTCTTC. Protein product: CASSWDRGYEQFF.

CDR3 in DNA: TGTGCCAGCAGTTTATTGCGGCGGGGTGCAGATACGCAGTATTTT. It codes for CASSLLRRGADTQYF. The V gene is TRBV28, the J gene TRBJ2-3, with D possibly TRBD2 on 6 matching bases. Between the trimmed V and J ends, which lost 1 base and 4 bases, there was a span of 12 bases. This CDR3 spans 15 amino acids. CDR1 MDHEN and CDR2 SYDVKM come from the germline V gene.

The chain couples TRBV18 to TRBJ1-5; D gene uncertain. The germline CDR1 and CDR2 sequences are KGHSH and LQKENI. The CDR3 consists of 15 residues. With 2 bases removed from V and 0 bases from J, the gap between germline ends came to 8 bases. The CDR3 is CASSPNFNSNQPQHF. CDR3 bases: TGTGCCAGCTCACCAAACTTTAATAGCAATCAGCCCCAGCATTTT.

Turning to this clone: Other DNA variants within this sample encode the same CDR3. CDR3 DNA: TGTGCCAGCTCACCGGGGACACAAGAGACCCAGTACTTC. Protein product: CASSPGTQETQYF. The genes are TRBV18 and TRBJ2-5; a weak D match, TRBD1 (6 bases). V lost 3 bases, J lost 2 bases, and 7 bases lay in between. The CDR3 covers 13 residues. Germline V gene data show CDR1 as KGHSH and CDR2 as LQKENI.

The chain has TRBV5-6 and TRBJ2-1; TRBD2 might be the D (5 bases). Trimming removed 4 bases at V and 0 bases at J, with 11 bases between. Germline CDR1 and CDR2: SGHDT and YYEEEE. The CDR3 length is 15 residues. The CDR3 DNA follows: TGTGCCAGCAGCAGCAGACGGGGCTCCTACAATGAGCAGTTCTTC. Encoded protein: CASSSRRGSYNEQFF.

The chain carries TRBV7-2 and TRBJ2-4; D gene uncertain. Deletions cut 4 bases from V and 0 bases from J, with 10 bases between. This CDR3 is built from 15 residues. The germline gives CDR1 SGHTA, CDR2 FQGNSA. The DNA of the CDR3 is TGTGCCAGCAGCTCCGATGGCCCAGCCAAAAACATTCAGTACTTC. It codes for CASSSDGPAKNIQYF.

This chain connects TRBV27 to TRBJ2-3, with D maybe TRBD1 (5 bases). Germline CDR1 and CDR2: MNHEY and SMNVEV (reference sequence). V gave up 5 bases and J gave up 4 bases, with 22 bases separating them. This CDR3 is 17 amino acids long. In DNA, the CDR3 is TGTGCCAGCAGTCGAAAGATTACCCCCAGGGTCGCAGATACGCAGTATTTT. As protein: CASSRKITPRVADTQYF.

The V and J genes are TRBV19 and TRBJ1-2; TRBD1 might be the D (6 bases). There are 15 residues in the CDR3. V was clipped by 9 bases and J by 0 bases, with 17 bases between them. In germline, CDR1 is LNHDA, CDR2 SQIVND (reference sequence). The CDR3 DNA reads as TGTGCCAGCCATGGGCAGGGGCAAGCTAACTATGGCTACACCTTC. It yields the protein CASHGQGQANYGYTF.